This T cell receptor (beta chain) was obtained from a study of blood T cell repertoires in COVID-19. Whole-study context: Whether acute or convalescent, the COVID-19 samples came from the United States, Italy and Spain. Sample material is recorded as cDNA or gDNA derived from T cells, B-cell-depleted T cells, or PBMCs.

In the original workflow: Scientists estimated how many nucleated cells there were by amplifying reference gene primers. Sequencing was performed with immunoSEQ multiplex PCR; in TCRdb, only in-frame clones are kept and a portion is missing. V and J calls and clone size follow that table, whereas D and trimming were derived from the DNA. This table holds under 150,000 clones, roughly 81% found once. V shed 0 bases and J 4 bases; nucleotides not matched to a gene: 8. The CDR3 contains 16 residues. The germline V gene has CDR1 SGDLS and CDR2 YYNGEE. The sample consisted of peripheral blood. The source is a middle-aged man with acute or convalescent COVID-19. This rearrangement joins TRBV9 to TRBJ2-7, with 9 bases identical to TRBD1. This chain's CDR3 is CASSVEQGARRYEQYF. In DNA form, the CDR3 reads TGTGCCAGCAGCGTAGAACAGGGGGCGCGAAGATACGAGCAGTACTTC.